A selection of T cell receptor beta chains follows, all from one sample in a study of cytomegalovirus exposure and HLA in healthy donors. The protocol was immunoSEQ multiplex PCR, while the TCRdb copy is restricted to in-frame clones and leaves out a portion. Its listing shows roughly 41,000 clones. The sample taken for sequencing was PBMCs. These TCRs come from a woman aged 35 to 49 in good health and CMV-seronegative. Both conserved end residues are part of each CDR3. Fields, in order: V gene, J gene, D gene, CDR3 protein, CDR3 DNA. A D gene is named only where the DNA matches it firmly.

V gene: TRBV2
J gene: TRBJ1-2
D gene: TRBD1
CDR3 protein: CASSEARQGVYGYTF
CDR3 DNA: TGTGCCAGCAGTGAAGCAAGACAGGGCGTCTATGGCTACACCTTC

V gene: TRBV5-6
J gene: TRBJ1-3
D gene: -
CDR3 protein: CASSPKGNTIYF
CDR3 DNA: TGTGCCAGCAGCCCAAAAGGAAACACCATATATTTT

V gene: TRBV6-6
J gene: TRBJ1-1
D gene: -
CDR3 protein: CASSYSIGAEAFF
CDR3 DNA: TGTGCCAGCAGTTACTCGATAGGGGCTGAAGCTTTCTTT

V gene: TRBV4-2
J gene: TRBJ2-1
D gene: TRBD2
CDR3 protein: CASSQGNSGNRDNEQFF
CDR3 DNA: TGTGCCAGCAGCCAAGGTAATAGCGGGAATCGTGACAATGAGCAGTTCTTC

V gene: TRBV23-1
J gene: TRBJ1-3
D gene: -
CDR3 protein: CASSPGGCEGSESGNTIYF
CDR3 DNA: TGCGCCAGCAGTCCGGGGGGGTGTGAGGGATCTGAATCTGGAAACACCATATATTTT

V gene: TRBV4-1
J gene: TRBJ2-7
D gene: TRBD2
CDR3 protein: CASSQGPSSGNEQYF
CDR3 DNA: TGCGCCAGCAGCCAAGGTCCTAGTAGCGGGAACGAGCAGTACTTC

V gene: TRBV6-6
J gene: TRBJ2-7
D gene: -
CDR3 protein: CASSYLPSYEQYF
CDR3 DNA: TGTGCCAGCAGTTACCTCCCTTCCTACGAGCAGTACTTC

V gene: TRBV9
J gene: TRBJ1-2
D gene: -
CDR3 protein: CASSVEGRGADYGYTF
CDR3 DNA: TGTGCCAGCAGCGTAGAGGGAAGGGGCGCGGACTATGGCTACACCTTC

V gene: TRBV2
J gene: TRBJ1-1
D gene: -
CDR3 protein: CAKAGGTEAFF
CDR3 DNA: TGTGCCAAAGCGGGTGGGACTGAAGCTTTCTTT

V gene: TRBV28
J gene: TRBJ1-6
D gene: TRBD1
CDR3 protein: CASSSPGQGDNSPLHF
CDR3 DNA: TGTGCCAGCAGTTCGCCGGGACAGGGGGATAATTCACCCCTCCACTTT

V gene: TRBV5-6
J gene: TRBJ1-2
D gene: TRBD1
CDR3 protein: CASSSLQGAGYTF
CDR3 DNA: TGTGCCAGCAGCTCGTTACAGGGGGCCGGCTACACCTTC

V gene: TRBV7-2
J gene: TRBJ2-7
D gene: TRBD1
CDR3 protein: CASSSSGTDSYEQYF
CDR3 DNA: TGTGCCAGCAGCTCCTCCGGGACAGATTCCTACGAGCAGTACTTC

V gene: TRBV28
J gene: TRBJ2-7
D gene: -
CDR3 protein: CASSLGLYLYEQYF
CDR3 DNA: TGTGCCAGCAGTTTAGGACTTTATCTCTACGAGCAGTACTTC

V gene: TRBV5-4
J gene: TRBJ1-3
D gene: -
CDR3 protein: CASSLKGGSGNTIYF
CDR3 DNA: TGTGCCAGCAGCTTAAAAGGGGGCTCTGGAAACACCATATATTTT

V gene: TRBV18
J gene: TRBJ2-1
D gene: TRBD2
CDR3 protein: CASSPQTAGLAGVNEQFF
CDR3 DNA: TGTGCCAGCTCACCACAAACGGCCGGACTAGCGGGAGTCAATGAGCAGTTCTTC

V gene: TRBV28
J gene: TRBJ1-5
D gene: -
CDR3 protein: CASRMGGDQPQHF
CDR3 DNA: TGTGCCAGCAGAATGGGGGGGGATCAGCCCCAGCATTTT

V gene: TRBV4-3
J gene: TRBJ1-1
D gene: -
CDR3 protein: CASSQDRNTEAFF
CDR3 DNA: TGCGCCAGCAGCCAAGATCGTAACACTGAAGCTTTCTTT

V gene: TRBV27
J gene: TRBJ1-1
D gene: TRBD1
CDR3 protein: CASSLSMIGQGRNTEAFF
CDR3 DNA: TGTGCCAGCAGTTTATCGATGATAGGACAGGGTCGGAACACTGAAGCTTTCTTT

V gene: TRBV6-5
J gene: TRBJ1-1
D gene: TRBD1
CDR3 protein: CASSTGGTEAFF
CDR3 DNA: TGTGCCAGCAGTACAGGGGGGACTGAAGCTTTCTTT

V gene: TRBV28
J gene: TRBJ2-3
D gene: TRBD2
CDR3 protein: CASSLAGGNSDTQYF
CDR3 DNA: TGTGCCAGCAGTCTAGCGGGAGGGAATTCAGATACGCAGTATTTT

V gene: TRBV7-9
J gene: TRBJ2-3
D gene: -
CDR3 protein: CASSLSGGTDTQYF
CDR3 DNA: TGTGCCAGCAGCTTATCTGGGGGGACCGATACGCAGTATTTT

V gene: TRBV23-1
J gene: TRBJ2-2
D gene: TRBD2
CDR3 protein: CASSHEGASGNWTGELFF
CDR3 DNA: TGCGCCAGCAGTCACGAGGGGGCTAGCGGGAATTGGACCGGGGAGCTGTTTTTT

V gene: TRBV14
J gene: TRBJ2-7
D gene: TRBD2
CDR3 protein: CASSQASRGGEQYF
CDR3 DNA: TGTGCCAGCAGCCAAGCGAGTCGGGGGGGAGAGCAGTACTTC

V gene: TRBV4-3
J gene: TRBJ2-5
D gene: -
CDR3 protein: CASSQEARFQETQYF
CDR3 DNA: TGCGCCAGCAGCCAAGAGGCACGATTCCAAGAGACCCAGTACTTC

V gene: TRBV9
J gene: TRBJ2-1
D gene: TRBD2
CDR3 protein: CASSVVLAGAYNEQFF
CDR3 DNA: TGTGCCAGCAGCGTAGTATTGGCGGGAGCCTACAATGAGCAGTTCTTC

V gene: TRBV4-2
J gene: TRBJ2-1
D gene: -
CDR3 protein: CASSRGGQENYNEQFF
CDR3 DNA: TGTGCCAGCAGCCGGGGGGGACAGGAGAACTACAATGAGCAGTTCTTC

V gene: TRBV7-2
J gene: TRBJ2-7
D gene: -
CDR3 protein: CASSGALPSSYEQYF
CDR3 DNA: TGTGCCAGCAGTGGGGCCCTCCCTAGCTCCTACGAGCAGTACTTC

V gene: TRBV6-5
J gene: TRBJ2-7
D gene: -
CDR3 protein: CASSYGRYSYEQYF
CDR3 DNA: TGTGCCAGCAGTTACGGTCGGTACTCCTACGAGCAGTACTTC

V gene: TRBV9
J gene: TRBJ2-1
D gene: TRBD2
CDR3 protein: CASSQRVAGTSDNEQFF
CDR3 DNA: TGTGCCAGCAGCCAGAGGGTAGCGGGGACCTCCGACAATGAGCAGTTCTTC

V gene: TRBV2
J gene: TRBJ2-7
D gene: -
CDR3 protein: CASTRVDEQYF
CDR3 DNA: TGTGCCAGCACACGGGTGGACGAGCAGTACTTC

V gene: TRBV5-1
J gene: TRBJ2-3
D gene: TRBD2
CDR3 protein: CASSGSGGTDTQYF
CDR3 DNA: TGCGCCAGCAGCGGCAGCGGGGGCACAGATACGCAGTATTTT

V gene: TRBV6-6
J gene: TRBJ2-2
D gene: -
CDR3 protein: CASSAGELFF
CDR3 DNA: TGTGCCAGCTCGGCCGGGGAGCTGTTTTTT

V gene: TRBV5-1
J gene: TRBJ2-5
D gene: TRBD1
CDR3 protein: CASSLTGSQETQYF
CDR3 DNA: TGCGCCAGCAGTCTGACAGGGTCCCAAGAGACCCAGTACTTC

V gene: TRBV5-1
J gene: TRBJ1-2
D gene: -
CDR3 protein: CASSLAGQFYGYTF
CDR3 DNA: TGCGCCAGCAGCTTGGCCGGACAGTTCTATGGCTACACCTTC

V gene: TRBV13
J gene: TRBJ2-7
D gene: TRBD2
CDR3 protein: CASSLRGRDYEQYF
CDR3 DNA: TGTGCCAGCAGCTTACGCGGGAGGGACTACGAGCAGTACTTC

V gene: TRBV10-3
J gene: TRBJ2-5
D gene: -
CDR3 protein: CAISESGVETQYF
CDR3 DNA: TGTGCCATCAGTGAGTCGGGAGTGGAGACCCAGTACTTC

V gene: TRBV7-9
J gene: TRBJ2-7
D gene: TRBD2
CDR3 protein: CASSLFREGLYEQYF
CDR3 DNA: TGTGCCAGCAGCTTATTCCGGGAGGGCCTGTACGAGCAGTACTTC

V gene: TRBV7-2
J gene: TRBJ2-7
D gene: -
CDR3 protein: CASSPIRAATYEQYF
CDR3 DNA: TGTGCCAGCAGCCCCATTAGAGCGGCAACCTACGAGCAGTACTTC

V gene: TRBV6-1
J gene: TRBJ1-2
D gene: -
CDR3 protein: CASSEAGEGGYTF
CDR3 DNA: TGTGCCAGCAGTGAAGCGGGTGAGGGAGGCTACACCTTC

V gene: TRBV6-5
J gene: TRBJ1-5
D gene: -
CDR3 protein: CASSSPGHSGQPQHF
CDR3 DNA: TGTGCCAGCAGTTCCCCGGGACACTCAGGCCAGCCCCAGCATTTT

V gene: TRBV18
J gene: TRBJ2-7
D gene: -
CDR3 protein: CASSPGDLWTSYEQYF
CDR3 DNA: TGTGCCAGCTCACCCGGAGACTTATGGACTTCCTACGAGCAGTACTTC

V gene: TRBV6-5
J gene: TRBJ2-1
D gene: -
CDR3 protein: CASSTQGGSYNEQFF
CDR3 DNA: TGTGCCAGCAGTACCCAGGGAGGTAGCTACAATGAGCAGTTCTTC

V gene: TRBV20-1
J gene: TRBJ1-2
D gene: -
CDR3 protein: CSPTVNYGYTF
CDR3 DNA: TGCAGTCCCACAGTTAACTATGGCTACACCTTC

V gene: TRBV7-9
J gene: TRBJ2-7
D gene: TRBD2
CDR3 protein: CASSQTSGRALEQYF
CDR3 DNA: TGTGCCAGCAGCCAAACTAGCGGGAGGGCCCTTGAGCAGTACTTC

V gene: TRBV13
J gene: TRBJ2-7
D gene: TRBD1
CDR3 protein: CASMETGETYEQYF
CDR3 DNA: TGTGCCAGCATGGAGACAGGGGAGACCTACGAGCAGTACTTC

V gene: TRBV7-9
J gene: TRBJ1-1
D gene: TRBD1
CDR3 protein: CASSLGRQGAFTEAFF
CDR3 DNA: TGTGCCAGCAGCTTAGGTAGACAGGGGGCCTTCACTGAAGCTTTCTTT

V gene: TRBV29-1
J gene: TRBJ2-7
D gene: -
CDR3 protein: CSATGPEEYYEQYF
CDR3 DNA: TGCAGCGCCACGGGTCCGGAGGAGTACTACGAGCAGTACTTC

V gene: TRBV28
J gene: TRBJ2-7
D gene: -
CDR3 protein: CAGSLGKGLGSYEQYF
CDR3 DNA: TGTGCCGGCAGTTTAGGGAAGGGACTGGGGTCTTACGAGCAGTACTTC

V gene: TRBV5-1
J gene: TRBJ2-3
D gene: TRBD2
CDR3 protein: CASRQRGSADTQYF
CDR3 DNA: TGCGCCAGCAGGCAGCGCGGGAGTGCCGATACGCAGTATTTT

V gene: TRBV20-1
J gene: TRBJ2-3
D gene: TRBD1
CDR3 protein: CSARTGYTQYF
CDR3 DNA: TGCAGTGCCCGGACAGGTTATACGCAGTATTTT

V gene: TRBV25-1
J gene: TRBJ2-5
D gene: TRBD2
CDR3 protein: CASSEHTSGQETQYF
CDR3 DNA: TGTGCCAGCAGTGAACACACTAGCGGCCAAGAGACCCAGTACTTC

V gene: TRBV11-2
J gene: TRBJ2-7
D gene: -
CDR3 protein: CASTPGSSYEQYF
CDR3 DNA: TGTGCCAGCACCCCAGGGTCCTCCTACGAGCAGTACTTC

V gene: TRBV5-1
J gene: TRBJ2-7
D gene: -
CDR3 protein: CASSLGGPPAYEQYF
CDR3 DNA: TGCGCCAGCAGCTTGGGGGGGCCCCCAGCCTACGAGCAGTACTTC

V gene: TRBV6-5
J gene: TRBJ1-4
D gene: -
CDR3 protein: CASSPGDPTNEKLFF
CDR3 DNA: TGTGCCAGCTCTCCGGGGGACCCAACTAATGAAAAACTGTTTTTT